The 22 T cell receptor beta chains in this list originate from one sample, sequenced in a study of blood T cell repertoires in COVID-19. Assay: immunoSEQ multiplex PCR; the TCRdb copy retains only in-frame clones and omits some. Found here are roughly 70,000 clones, more than 70% of them singletons; the top ten hold roughly 2.7%. The sequencing input was peripheral blood. These receptors were taken from a man in his 70s with active or convalescent COVID-19.

The rearrangement uses TRBV4-2 and TRBJ1-4, with TRBD1 as a possible D gene (5 bases). Germline V lookup: CDR1 LGHNA, CDR2 YNFKEQ. The CDR3 runs to 15 residues. Trimming pared 0 bases from V and 7 bases from J, leaving 12 bases between. CDR3 nucleotide sequence: TGTGCCAGCAGCCAAGAATGGGACGGGGGTGAAAAACTGTTTTTT. Its protein is CASSQEWDGGEKLFF.

The CDR3 protein is CASSRSGGSYNEQFF. In nucleotides, the CDR3 is TGTGCCAGCAGCCGGAGTGGCGGGTCCTACAATGAGCAGTTCTTC. This chain links TRBV7-9 with TRBJ2-1; a weak D match, TRBD2 (5 bases). V lost 5 bases, J lost 1 base, and 12 bases lay in between. The CDR3 runs to 15 residues. Germline CDR1 SEHNR, CDR2 FQNEAQ (reference sequence).

The chain's CDR3 is CAWSMAVGRGYTF. The CDR3 bases are TGTGCCTGGAGTATGGCCGTGGGGCGGGGCTACACCTTC. The V gene is TRBV30, the J gene TRBJ1-2; D is possibly TRBD1 (5 bases). CDR1 is GTSNPN and CDR2 is SVGIG in the germline V gene (reference sequence). CDR3 length equals 13 residues. Deletions cut 2 bases from V and 8 bases from J, with 15 bases between.

The chain couples TRBV25-1 to TRBJ1-1; 8 bases are shared with TRBD1. V lost 7 bases, J lost 0 bases, and 4 bases stayed unmatched. The germline CDR1 and CDR2 sequences are MGHDK and SYGVNS. The CDR3 has 14 amino acids. The CDR3 DNA is TGTGCCAGCACTCGGACAGGGATGAACACTGAAGCTTTCTTT. It specifies CASTRTGMNTEAFF.

J is TRBJ2-2 and V is TRBV4-1; 8 bases align to TRBD1. V gave up 3 bases and J gave up 3 bases; unmatched junction bases: 9. Per the germline V gene, CDR1 is MGHRA and CDR2 is YSYEKL. The length of the CDR3 is 17 residues. In DNA, the CDR3 is TGCGCCAGCAGCCACCTAGACAGGGGCTCGCACACCGGGGAGCTGTTTTTT. It codes for CASSHLDRGSHTGELFF.

The rearrangement joins TRBV7-6 to TRBJ2-5; D perhaps matches TRBD1 (5 bases). V lost 8 bases and J lost 5, with 21 bases in between. CDR1 and CDR2 (germline): SGHVS, FNYEAQ. This CDR3 is built from 15 residues. The CDR3 nucleotides read TGTGCCAGCCTCCAGGGTGGGCTAAACGGGGAGACCCAGTACTTC. Encoded protein: CASLQGGLNGETQYF.

This chain uses TRBV10-3 with TRBJ2-1; TRBD2 aligns across 8 bases. The CDR3 consists of 17 residues. Germline CDR1 is ENHRY and CDR2 is SYGVKD. J gave up 6 bases and V 3 bases, and 13 bases lay outside the gene matches. CDR3 in DNA: TGTGCCATCAGTGAACGAACTTTCGGGACTAGGGGCAATGAGCAGTTCTTC. Protein: CAISERTFGTRGNEQFF.

This clone was recorded once. The DNA of the CDR3 is TGTGCCAGCGGCATGACAGATACGCAGTATTTT. This sequence encodes CASGMTDTQYF. V is TRBV2 and J is TRBJ2-3; D is ambiguous. CDR3 length: 11 amino acids. CDR1 SNHLY and CDR2 FYNNEI come from the germline V gene. Trimming removed 8 bases at V and 3 bases at J, with 6 bases between.

The V call is TRBV11-2, the J call TRBJ1-1; tentative D call: TRBD1 (5 bases). The V gene's germline CDR1 is SGHAT and CDR2 FQNNGV. The V end was cut by 3 bases, the J end by 3 bases, with 11 bases between. The CDR3 contains 14 residues. In DNA form, the CDR3 reads TGTGCCAGCAGCTTCTCGCAGGGTCACACTGAAGCTTTCTTT. It codes for CASSFSQGHTEAFF.

V and J are TRBV19 and TRBJ2-6; TRBD1 might be the D (6 bases). The CDR3 is 15 residues long. V was trimmed by 3 bases and J by 8 bases, leaving 14 bases between them. The germline V gene encodes CDR1 LNHDA and CDR2 SQIVND (reference sequence). As DNA, the CDR3 is TGTGCCAGTAGTATCAGCCGGGGACAATCCAACGTCCTGACTTTC. Translated: CASSISRGQSNVLTF. Looking up the rest from reference TRBV19 and TRBJ2-6 gives the full variable domain: DGGITQSPKYLFRKEGQNVTLSCEQNLNHDAMYWYRQDPGQGLRLIYYSQIVNDFQKGDIAEGYSVSREKKESFPLTVTSAQKNPTAFYLCASSISRGQSNVLTFGAGSRLTVL.

The genes are TRBV3-1 (or the pseudogene TRBV3-2) and TRBJ2-5; 7 bases are shared with TRBD1. The CDR3 extends over 14 amino acids. Germline assignment: CDR1 LGHDT and CDR2 YNNKEL (reference sequence). The V and J ends lost 5 bases and 4 bases, in that order; junction bases with no gene match: 7. CDR3 nucleotide sequence: TGTGCCAGCAGCTTGAACCCAGGGGGAGAGACCCAGTACTTC. Translated, it gives CASSLNPGGETQYF.

The chain uses TRBV29-1 and TRBJ1-1; 9 bases line up with TRBD1. V trimming: 7 bases; J trimming: 3 bases; junction bases outside the gene matches: 3. The CDR3 has 12 residues. Germline V gene data show CDR1 as SQVTM and CDR2 as ANQGSEA. The CDR3 region is CSARQGDTEAFF. Written as DNA, the CDR3 is TGCAGCGCTAGACAGGGGGACACTGAAGCTTTCTTT.

This clone has a single count. The chain joins TRBV6-5 to TRBJ2-1; D remains ambiguous. Trimming pared 7 bases from V and 4 bases from J, leaving 14 bases between. CDR3 size: 14 residues. CDR1 and CDR2 (germline): MNHEY, SVGAGI. In DNA form, the CDR3 reads TGTGCCAGCATATCCGGGTCCCCGTACAATGAGCAGTTCTTC. Amino acids: CASISGSPYNEQFF.

Of note for this clone: Relative to the germline gene, one junction end is altered; a read error may explain this. The rearrangement joins TRBV6-6 to TRBJ1-2; 7 bases map to TRBD1. The CDR3 has 12 amino acids. Germline CDR1 and CDR2: MNHNY and SVGAGI (reference sequence). In DNA, the CDR3 is TGTGCCAGCAGTTCAGGACAGGCGGGAGGGTCGTTC. This translates into CASSSGQAGGSF.

The chain links TRBV3-1 (or the pseudogene TRBV3-2) to TRBJ2-5, with TRBD2 as a possible D gene (6 bases). The ends were cut back, 7 bases at V and 0 bases at J, with 15 bases in the middle. The germline V gene has CDR1 LGHDT and CDR2 YNNKEL (reference sequence). The CDR3 spans 15 residues. The CDR3 loop reads CASKVSGTYQETQYF. The CDR3 region has the DNA TGTGCCAGCAAAGTTTCCGGGACTTACCAAGAGACCCAGTACTTC.

The chain links TRBV11-3 to TRBJ2-3, with D unclear. Trimming left V 8 bases short and J 2 bases short, with 14 bases between. Germline assignment: CDR1 SGHNT and CDR2 YENEEA. This CDR3 has 14 residues. Here the CDR3 reads CASSRVSSTDTQYF. CDR3 sequence (DNA): TGTGCCAGCTCCCGCGTGTCCTCCACAGATACGCAGTATTTT. The complete variable domain, with remaining parts taken from reference TRBV11-3 and TRBJ2-3, reads EAGVVQSPRYKIIEKKQPVAFWCNPISGHNTLYWYLQNLGQGPELLIRYENEEAVDDSQLPKDRFSAERLKGVDSTLKIQPAELGDSAVYLCASSRVSSTDTQYFGPGTRLTVL.

The CDR3 loop is CASSVEQNYNEQFF. The CDR3 nucleotides are TGTGCCAGCAGCGTAGAACAGAACTACAATGAGCAGTTCTTC. This chain uses TRBV9 with TRBJ2-1; D uncertain. The length of the CDR3 is 14 residues. Trimming shortened V by 0 bases and J by 3 bases, and 7 bases separated the two germline ends. Germline assignment: CDR1 SGDLS and CDR2 YYNGEE.

DNA for the CDR3: TGTGCCAGCAGTCCCGGGACAGGGCGCACAGATACGCAGTATTTT. Protein: CASSPGTGRTDTQYF. V gene TRBV6-6 combines with J gene TRBJ2-3; 9 bases align to TRBD1. The CDR3 has 15 amino acids. Germline assignment: CDR1 MNHNY and CDR2 SVGAGI (reference sequence). Unmatched junction bases numbered 4, after V lost 5 bases and J lost 1 base.

V and J are TRBV28 and TRBJ2-3; no clear D gene. The CDR3 has 16 amino acids. CDR1 and CDR2 (germline): MDHEN, SYDVKM. V was clipped by 5 bases and J by 1 base, with 16 bases between them. The CDR3 DNA reads TGTGCCAGCAGTGCCACGACGCAGGCCCGCACAGATACGCAGTATTTT. This codes for CASSATTQARTDTQYF.

The chain links TRBV19 to TRBJ1-5; D gene uncertain. The CDR3 is made up of 14 amino acids. Looked up from germline, CDR1 is LNHDA and CDR2 is SQIVND (reference sequence). The V end lost 3 bases, the J end lost 2 bases, and 8 bases lay between the germline ends. The CDR3 loop is CASSIVGGNQPQHF. In DNA, the CDR3 is TGTGCCAGTAGTATCGTGGGCGGCAATCAGCCCCAGCATTTT.

The V call is TRBV30, the J call TRBJ2-2; TRBD1 aligns across 7 bases. Per the germline V gene, CDR1 is GTSNPN and CDR2 is SVGIG (reference sequence). The CDR3 contains 17 residues. Germline trimming cut 2 bases from V and 4 bases from J; bases unmatched to any gene: 13. The CDR3 sequence is CAWSRRRTGVGTGELFF. Written as DNA, the CDR3 is TGTGCCTGGAGTAGAAGGAGAACAGGGGTGGGCACCGGGGAGCTGTTTTTT.

This chain uses TRBV12-3 or TRBV12-4 with TRBJ2-5, with 8 positions matching TRBD1. The CDR3 is made up of 13 amino acids. Trimming took 6 bases from V and 4 from J; bases not matched to a gene: 4. CDR3 protein: CASRETGVETQYF. The CDR3 coding sequence is TGTGCCAGCAGGGAGACAGGGGTAGAGACCCAGTACTTC.